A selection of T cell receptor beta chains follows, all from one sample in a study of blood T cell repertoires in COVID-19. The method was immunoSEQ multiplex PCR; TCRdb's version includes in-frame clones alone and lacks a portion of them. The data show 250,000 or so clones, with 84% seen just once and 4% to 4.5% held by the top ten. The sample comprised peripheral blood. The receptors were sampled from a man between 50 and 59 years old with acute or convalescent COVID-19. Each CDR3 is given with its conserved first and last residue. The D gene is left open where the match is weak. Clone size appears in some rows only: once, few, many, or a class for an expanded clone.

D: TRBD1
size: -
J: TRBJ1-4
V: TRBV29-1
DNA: TGCAGCGTCTGGACAGGAAATGAAAAACTGTTTTTT
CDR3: CSVWTGNEKLFF

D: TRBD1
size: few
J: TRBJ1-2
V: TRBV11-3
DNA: TGTGCCAGCAGCCGGACAGGGGGGGATGGCTACACCTTC
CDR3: CASSRTGGDGYTF

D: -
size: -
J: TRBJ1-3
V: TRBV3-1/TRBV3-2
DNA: TGTGCCAGCAGCCAAGTTCGGGGAAACACCATATATTTT
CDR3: CASSQVRGNTIYF

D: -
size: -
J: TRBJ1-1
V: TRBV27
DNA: TGTGCCAGCAGGGGGGGAGGGAGTGTCCGGAACACTGAAGCTTTCTTT
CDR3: CASRGGGSVRNTEAFF

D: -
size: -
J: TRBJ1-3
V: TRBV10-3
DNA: TGTGCCATCAGGGGAGACAGGCTCACGACCTCTGGAAACACCATATATTTT
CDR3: CAIRGDRLTTSGNTIYF

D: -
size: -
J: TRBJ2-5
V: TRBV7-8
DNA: TGTGCCAGCTGGGCACCGAGTCGAGCGACCCAGTACTTC
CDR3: CASWAPSRATQYF

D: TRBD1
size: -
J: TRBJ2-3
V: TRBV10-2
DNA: TGCGCCAGCGCCGGACAGGGTGGGGATACGCAGTATTTT
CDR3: CASAGQGGDTQYF

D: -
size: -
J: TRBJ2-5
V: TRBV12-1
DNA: TGTGCCACCGGTGAAGAGACCCAGTACTTC
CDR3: CATGEETQYF

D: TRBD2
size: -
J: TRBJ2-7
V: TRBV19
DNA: TGTGCCAGTAGTTCCCGGGGTAGCGGGAACTCCTACGAGCAGTACTTC
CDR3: CASSSRGSGNSYEQYF

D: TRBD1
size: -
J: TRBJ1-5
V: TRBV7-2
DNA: TGTGCCAGCAGCTCACACTACAGGGGGCTCGGTCAGCCCCAGCATTTT
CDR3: CASSSHYRGLGQPQHF

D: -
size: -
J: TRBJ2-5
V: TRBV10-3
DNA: TGTGCCATCAGTAACGCCCGGGGGGACAAAGAGACCCAGTACTTC
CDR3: CAISNARGDKETQYF